Sequencing of this TCR beta chain was carried out in a study of early T cells in non-severe SARS-CoV-2 infection. Turning to the study itself: Investigators sequenced bulk RNA drawn from unsorted whole blood, and chains remained unpaired.

Whole-study findings and limits: Clonotype matching in VDJdb favored anti-spike CD8 responses and did not capture private and CD4 specificities.

Germline-derived CDR1 and CDR2 are LGHNA and YNFKEQ. The CDR3 consists of 17 residues. V shed 0 bases and J shed 0 bases, with 15 bases lying between them. Individual cDNA molecules carried attached unique molecular identifiers. TCRdb reprocessed the 5' RACE reads via MiXCR and lists one record per CDR3 protein. Of 50,000 to 75,000 distinct CDR3 sequences detected, around 5.7% appear once; the ten largest clones hold under 4%. This clonotype was detected many times. Antigen specificity is unknown. This receptor was obtained from an adult who was a healthcare worker with PCR-confirmed SARS-CoV-2 infection or an uninfected control (not recorded which). Sequencing used whole blood, obtained at baseline. This rearrangement joins TRBV4-2 to TRBJ2-7; the D is unclear. In DNA, the CDR3 is TGTGCCAGCAGCCAAGATTACCTCAAGCGCTCCTCCTACGAGCAGTACTTC. This translates into CASSQDYLKRSSYEQYF.